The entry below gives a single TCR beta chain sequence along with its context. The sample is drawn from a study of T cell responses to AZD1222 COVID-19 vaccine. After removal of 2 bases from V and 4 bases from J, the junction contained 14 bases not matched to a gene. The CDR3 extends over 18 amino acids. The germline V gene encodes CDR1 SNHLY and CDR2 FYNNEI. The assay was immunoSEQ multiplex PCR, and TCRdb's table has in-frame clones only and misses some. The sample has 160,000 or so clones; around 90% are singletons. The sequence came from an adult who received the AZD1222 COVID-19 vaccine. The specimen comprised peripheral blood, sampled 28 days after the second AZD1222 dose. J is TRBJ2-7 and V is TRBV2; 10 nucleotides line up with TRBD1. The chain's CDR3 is CASSESSGGQGVRYEQYF. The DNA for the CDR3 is TGTGCCAGCAGTGAATCGAGTGGAGGACAGGGGGTTCGGTACGAGCAGTACTTC.